The 21 T cell receptor beta chains given below trace back to one sample, sequenced in a study of blood T cell repertoires in COVID-19. Only in-frame clones appear in the TCRdb table, and some are missing; sequencing was by immunoSEQ multiplex PCR. The sample carries approximately 270,000 clones, 85% to 90% recorded once. Sequenced sample: peripheral blood. The receptors were gathered from an elderly man with acute or convalescent COVID-19.

The V call is TRBV28, the J call TRBJ1-6, with D maybe TRBD1 (5 bases). The V and J ends lost 3 bases and 10 bases respectively, with 13 bases between them. Germline CDR1 is MDHEN and CDR2 is SYDVKM. The CDR3 extends over 14 amino acids. CDR3 nucleotide sequence: TGTGCCAGCAGTTTGGTAACAGGTGCATCACCCCTCCACTTT. Translated, it gives CASSLVTGASPLHF.

This chain connects TRBV14 to TRBJ1-1; D uncertain. The CDR3 totals 13 residues. The germline V gene encodes CDR1 SGHDN and CDR2 FVKESK. The V end lost 2 bases, the J end lost 3 bases, and 7 bases lay between the germline ends. The CDR3 is CASSQNLDTEAFF. CDR3 nucleotides: TGTGCCAGCAGCCAAAATCTTGACACTGAAGCTTTCTTT.

V usage is TRBV2 and J usage is TRBJ2-7, with D perhaps matching TRBD1 (5 bases). V was trimmed by 8 bases and J by 4 bases, leaving 12 bases between them. There are 12 residues in the CDR3. The V gene's germline CDR1 is SNHLY and CDR2 FYNNEI. CDR3 nucleotides: TGTGCCAGCCAAAACAGGTTTTACGAGCAGTACTTC. Translating gives CASQNRFYEQYF.

The V call is TRBV6-2 or TRBV6-3, the J call TRBJ2-5; 9 bases are shared with TRBD2. V gave up 4 bases and J gave up 4 bases; unmatched junction bases: 10. The CDR3 is 16 amino acids. Looked up from germline, CDR1 is MNHEY and CDR2 is SVGEGT. The CDR3 loop is CASSSNRLAVTETQYF. CDR3 bases: TGTGCCAGCAGTTCAAATAGACTAGCGGTGACAGAGACCCAGTACTTC.

V gene TRBV5-4 combines with J gene TRBJ2-1; 9 positions agree with TRBD1. Per the germline V gene, CDR1 is SGHNT and CDR2 is YYREEE (reference sequence). CDR3 size: 17 residues. Trimming at V came to 4 bases and at J to 1 base, leaving 9 bases not matched to a gene. The CDR3 region is CASSKTGGFESYNEQFF. The DNA of the CDR3 is TGTGCCAGCAGCAAAACAGGGGGCTTTGAGTCCTACAATGAGCAGTTCTTC. The full variable domain, in which reference TRBV5-4 and TRBJ2-1 provide the parts outside the CDR3, is ETGVTQSPTHLIKTRGQQVTLRCSSQSGHNTVSWYQQALGQGPQFIFQYYREEENGRGNFPPRFSGLQFPNYSSELNVNALELDDSALYLCASSKTGGFESYNEQFFGPGTRLTVL.

The chain recombines TRBV12-3 or TRBV12-4 with TRBJ1-1; D is unclear. Trimming removed 5 bases at V and 3 bases at J, with 10 bases between. The CDR3 length is 13 residues. The CDR3 is CASSLTEDTEAFF. The CDR3 bases are TGTGCCAGCAGTCTGACTGAGGACACTGAAGCTTTCTTT.

This chain uses TRBV4-3 with TRBJ1-5; 10 bases line up with TRBD1. Germline lookup yields CDR1 LGHNA and CDR2 YSLEER. The CDR3 runs 21 residues. V lost 0 bases and J lost 0; bases outside the gene matches: 14. CDR3 sequence reads: CASSQDPARDRGLYSNQPQHF. The CDR3 nucleotides read TGCGCCAGCAGCCAAGATCCCGCCCGGGACAGGGGATTGTATAGCAATCAGCCCCAGCATTTT.

The chain combines TRBV7-2 with TRBJ1-2; D is uncertain. The CDR3 loop spans 12 amino acids. The V gene's germline CDR1 is SGHTA and CDR2 FQGNSA. V dropped 2 bases and J dropped 7 bases, with 8 bases sitting between them. CDR3 bases: TGTGCCAGCAGCTTATGGAAGCGTGGCTACACCTTC. Protein: CASSLWKRGYTF.

Regarding this clone: Other DNA sequences of this sample code for an identical CDR3. This rearrangement joins TRBV4-3 to TRBJ1-5; D possibly corresponds to TRBD1 (5 bases). The V gene lost 0 bases and the J gene lost 7 bases, with 13 bases spanning the gap. Looked up from germline, CDR1 is LGHNA and CDR2 is YSLEER. This CDR3 has 15 residues. In DNA, the CDR3 is TGCGCCAGCAGCCAAGAAGCGGGGGATGGGCAGCCCCAGCATTTT. Residues: CASSQEAGDGQPQHF.

V usage is TRBV4-3 and J usage is TRBJ2-2; 9 bases map to TRBD2. Germline CDR1 reads LGHNA; CDR2 reads YSLEER. Trimming at V came to 0 bases and at J to 6 bases, leaving 5 bases not matched to a gene. CDR3 size: 16 residues. This chain's CDR3 is CASSQDFLAGAGELFF. CDR3 bases: TGCGCCAGCAGCCAAGATTTTTTAGCGGGAGCCGGGGAGCTGTTTTTT.

The V gene is TRBV6-5, the J gene TRBJ1-1, with D possibly being TRBD1 (6 bases). The V end was cut by 4 bases, the J end by 3 bases, with 15 bases between. This CDR3 is built from 15 residues. CDR1 is MNHEY, CDR2 SVGAGI, per germline. As DNA, the CDR3 is TGTGCCAGCAGTTCCGAACCTCAGGGGTACACTGAAGCTTTCTTT. It is translated as CASSSEPQGYTEAFF.

The genes are TRBV19 and TRBJ1-2, with TRBD1 matching 10 bases. V lost 3 bases and J lost 8; bases outside the gene matches: 6. Germline V gene sequence: CDR1 LNHDA, CDR2 SQIVND (reference sequence). CDR3 length: 14 amino acids. The CDR3 loop reads CASSMLTGGEGYTF. The CDR3, as DNA: TGTGCCAGTAGTATGCTGACAGGGGGCGAGGGCTACACCTTC.

The V call is TRBV6-5, the J call TRBJ1-1, with D possibly being TRBD1 (5 bases). V gave up 2 bases and J gave up 5 bases, with 9 bases separating them. CDR3 length: 13 residues. CDR1 and CDR2 from the germline V gene are MNHEY and SVGAGI. The CDR3 region has the DNA TGTGCCAGCAGTTACCGGGGGGGGACTGAAGCTTTCTTT. It encodes CASSYRGGTEAFF.

The chain carries TRBV11-2 and TRBJ1-2; D is perhaps TRBD1 (6 bases). The CDR3 is 13 residues long. The V end was cut by 5 bases, the J end by 2 bases, with 9 bases between. Per germline, CDR1 SGHAT and CDR2 FQNNGV. CDR3: CASSQDRNYGYTF. Written as DNA, the CDR3 is TGTGCCAGCAGCCAAGACAGGAACTATGGCTACACCTTC. Together with reference TRBV11-2 and TRBJ1-2, the CDR3 gives the full variable domain: EAGVAQSPRYKIIEKRQSVAFWCNPISGHATLYWYQQILGQGPKLLIQFQNNGVVDDSQLPKDRFSAERLKGVDSTLKIQPAKLEDSAVYLCASSQDRNYGYTFGSGTRLTVV.

The V call is TRBV3-1 (or the pseudogene TRBV3-2), the J call TRBJ2-2; D possibly corresponds to TRBD1 (6 bases). Looked up from germline, CDR1 is LGHDT and CDR2 is YNNKEL (reference sequence). The CDR3 is made up of 15 amino acids. V was trimmed by 0 bases and J by 7 bases, leaving 12 bases between them. CDR3 protein: CASSQDRRQDGELFF. For the CDR3, the DNA is TGTGCCAGCAGCCAAGATCGGAGACAGGACGGGGAGCTGTTTTTT.

The chain employs TRBV30 and TRBJ1-2, with unresolved D. Germline V gene sequence: CDR1 GTSNPN, CDR2 SVGIG (reference sequence). V gave up 0 bases and J gave up 5 bases, with 16 bases separating them. This CDR3 has 15 amino acids. The DNA for the CDR3 is TGTGCCTGGAGTGTACGAGACTCCACAAAATATGGCTACACCTTC. Its protein is CAWSVRDSTKYGYTF.

The CDR3 DNA is TGTGCCAGCAGCAATTCGCTCGGGGGGCTGGTTGGGCAGTTCTTC. This gives the protein CASSNSLGGLVGQFF. V and J are TRBV7-2 and TRBJ2-1; D is possibly TRBD2 (7 bases). CDR3 size: 15 residues. V lost 5 bases, J lost 12 bases, and 23 bases lay in between. CDR1 SGHTA and CDR2 FQGNSA come from the germline V gene.

V gene TRBV3-1 (or the pseudogene TRBV3-2) combines with J gene TRBJ2-1; perhaps TRBD2 as D (5 bases). Germline-derived CDR1 and CDR2 are LGHDT and YNNKEL (reference sequence). V was cut by 1 base and J by 9 bases, with 13 bases left in between. The CDR3 is 14 amino acids. The chain's CDR3 is CASSQVEHRGEQFF. CDR3 DNA: TGTGCCAGCAGCCAAGTGGAACACCGGGGTGAGCAGTTCTTC.

The V and J genes are TRBV11-3 and TRBJ2-3, with 10 bases identical to TRBD2. The germline V gene has CDR1 SGHNT and CDR2 YENEEA. The V and J ends lost 3 bases and 4 bases, in that order; junction bases with no gene match: 1. The CDR3 runs to 14 residues. The CDR3 nucleotides are TGTGCCAGCAGCTTCGGACTAGCGGCAGATACGCAGTATTTT. Translated, it gives CASSFGLAADTQYF.

This chain uses TRBV24-1 with TRBJ2-7; D might be TRBD1 (6 bases). The CDR3 sequence is 13 residues long. Germline CDR1 is KGHDR and CDR2 is SFDVKD. V dropped 10 bases and J dropped 6 bases, with 18 bases sitting between them. The CDR3 sequence: CATGDIWSAEQYF. Here the CDR3 DNA reads TGTGCCACAGGGGACATATGGTCGGCCGAGCAGTACTTC.

The rearrangement uses TRBV6-2 or TRBV6-3 and TRBJ2-1; TRBD1 aligns across 8 bases. The CDR3 consists of 16 residues. With 6 bases clipped from V and 4 bases from J, the junction kept 11 bases outside the gene matches. Germline lookup yields CDR1 MNHEY and CDR2 SVGEGT. The CDR3 loop reads CASSPFGQGQYNEQFF. CDR3 in DNA: TGTGCCAGCAGCCCCTTCGGACAGGGACAATACAATGAGCAGTTCTTC.